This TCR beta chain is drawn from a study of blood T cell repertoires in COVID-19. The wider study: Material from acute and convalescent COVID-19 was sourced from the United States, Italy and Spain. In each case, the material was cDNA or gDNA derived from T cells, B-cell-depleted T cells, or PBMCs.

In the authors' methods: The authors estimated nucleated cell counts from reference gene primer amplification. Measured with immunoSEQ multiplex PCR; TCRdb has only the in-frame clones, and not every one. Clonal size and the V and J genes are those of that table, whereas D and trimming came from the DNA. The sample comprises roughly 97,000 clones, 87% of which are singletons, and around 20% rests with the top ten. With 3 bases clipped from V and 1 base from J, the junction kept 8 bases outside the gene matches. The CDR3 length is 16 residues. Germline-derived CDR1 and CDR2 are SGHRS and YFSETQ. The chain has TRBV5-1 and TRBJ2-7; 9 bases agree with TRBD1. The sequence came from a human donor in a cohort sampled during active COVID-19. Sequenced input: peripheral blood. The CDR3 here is CASSSIPGQGSYEQYF. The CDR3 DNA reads TGCGCCAGCAGCTCTATCCCGGGACAGGGATCCTACGAGCAGTACTTC.